This entry describes one T cell receptor (beta chain). Its matching antigen is unknown. This sample is part of a study of T cell repertoires in ileal Crohn's disease. Overall study findings and caveats: Active smokers at surgery had more clonal expansions than non-smokers. All patients with clonality above 26.8% had endoscopic recurrence.

Per sample, about 480 nanograms of biopsy DNA were TCRB immunosequenced. Produced via immunoSEQ multiplex PCR; TCRdb's table is partial and in-frame only. Of 8,500 to 14,000 clones detected, under 80% appear once; the ten largest clones hold 3.5% to 5%. The sequenced sample was ileal tissue. The origin of this receptor is an adult with Crohn's disease.

In DNA form, the CDR3 reads TGTGCCAGCAGCTTAGCCAGCGCAGGGGGGACCTACGAGCAGTACTTC. Amino acid sequence: CASSLASAGGTYEQYF. The chain couples TRBV7-8 to TRBJ2-7; the D gene is possibly TRBD1 (7 bases). Trimming stripped 0 bases from V and 2 bases from J, with 14 bases between. Germline V lookup: CDR1 SGHVS, CDR2 FQNEAQ. The CDR3 covers 16 residues.